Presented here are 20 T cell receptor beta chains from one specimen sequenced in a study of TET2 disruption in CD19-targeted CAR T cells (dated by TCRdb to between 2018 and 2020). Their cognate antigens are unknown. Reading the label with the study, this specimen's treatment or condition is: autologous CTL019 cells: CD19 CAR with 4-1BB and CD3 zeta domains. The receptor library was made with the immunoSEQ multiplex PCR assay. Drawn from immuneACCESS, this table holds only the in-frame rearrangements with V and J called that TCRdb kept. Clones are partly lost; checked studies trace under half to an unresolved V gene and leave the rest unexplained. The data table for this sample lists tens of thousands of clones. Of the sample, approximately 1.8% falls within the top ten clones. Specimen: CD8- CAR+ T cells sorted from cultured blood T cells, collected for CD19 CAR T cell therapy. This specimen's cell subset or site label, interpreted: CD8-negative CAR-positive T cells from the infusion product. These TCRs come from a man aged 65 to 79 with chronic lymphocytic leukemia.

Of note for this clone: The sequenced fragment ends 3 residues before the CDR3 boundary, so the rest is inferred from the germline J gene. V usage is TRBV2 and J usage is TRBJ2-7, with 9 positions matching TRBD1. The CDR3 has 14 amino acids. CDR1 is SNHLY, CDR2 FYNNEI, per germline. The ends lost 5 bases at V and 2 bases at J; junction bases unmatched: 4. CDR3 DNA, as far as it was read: TGTGCCAGCAGTACGAACAGGGGGCCCTACGAG. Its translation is CASSTNRGPYE. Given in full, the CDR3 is CASSTNRGPYEQYF.

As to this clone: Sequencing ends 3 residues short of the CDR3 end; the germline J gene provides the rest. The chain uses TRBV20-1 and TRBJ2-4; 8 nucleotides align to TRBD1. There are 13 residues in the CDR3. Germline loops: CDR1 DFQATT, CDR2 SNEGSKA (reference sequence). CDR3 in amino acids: CSAHAGGNQPQYF. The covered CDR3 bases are TGCAGTGCCCACGCAGGGGGCAATCAGCCT.

CDR3 sequence: CATRGGQGRKNTEAFF. CDR3 DNA, as far as it was read: TGTGCCACCCGTGGTGGGCAGGGGCGCAAAAACACTGAA. J is TRBJ1-1 and V is TRBV19; D might be TRBD1 (6 bases). The CDR3 end is not reached by the read, which stops 3 residues before it; the germline J gene fills it in. Trimming took off 10 bases at V and 2 bases at J, with 23 bases between the two ends. The germline V gene has CDR1 LNHDA and CDR2 SQIVND (reference sequence). CDR3 length: 16 residues. Full variable domain (remainder filled in from reference TRBV19 and TRBJ1-1): DGGITQSPKYLFRKEGQNVTLSCEQNLNHDAMYWYRQDPGQGLRLIYYSQIVNDFQKGDIAEGYSVSREKKESFPLTVTSAQKNPTAFYLCATRGGQGRKNTEAFFGQGTRLTVV.

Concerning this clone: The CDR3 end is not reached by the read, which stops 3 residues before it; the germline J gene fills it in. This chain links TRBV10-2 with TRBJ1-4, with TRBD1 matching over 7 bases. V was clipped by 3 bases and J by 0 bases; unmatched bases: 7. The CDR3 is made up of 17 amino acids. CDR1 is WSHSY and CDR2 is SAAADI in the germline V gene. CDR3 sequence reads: CASSDLVQGATNEKLFF. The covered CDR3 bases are TGCGCCAGCAGTGATCTCGTCCAGGGGGCAACTAATGAAAAA.

This CDR3 is CASSKQGGLLSTEAFF. CDR3 DNA, as far as it was read: TGTGCCAGTAGTAAGCAGGGGGGTCTACTCAGCACTGAA. The chain uses TRBV19 and TRBJ1-1; 7 nucleotides match TRBD1. The DNA ends 3 residues before the CDR3 does, and the rest of the CDR3 is filled in from the germline J gene. This CDR3 contains 16 residues. Germline V gives CDR1 LNHDA, CDR2 SQIVND (reference sequence). The J segment lost 4 bases and the V segment lost 4 bases, leaving 12 bases of the junction unmatched.

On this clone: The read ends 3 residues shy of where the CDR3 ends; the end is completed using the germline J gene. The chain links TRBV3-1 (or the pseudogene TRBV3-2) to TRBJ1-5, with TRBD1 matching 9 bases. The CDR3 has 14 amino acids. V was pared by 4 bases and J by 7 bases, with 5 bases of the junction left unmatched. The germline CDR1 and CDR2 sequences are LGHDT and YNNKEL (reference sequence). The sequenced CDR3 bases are TGTGCCAGCAGCCGGGACAGGGAAGGGCAGCCC. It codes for CASSRDREGQP. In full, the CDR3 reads CASSRDREGQPQHF.

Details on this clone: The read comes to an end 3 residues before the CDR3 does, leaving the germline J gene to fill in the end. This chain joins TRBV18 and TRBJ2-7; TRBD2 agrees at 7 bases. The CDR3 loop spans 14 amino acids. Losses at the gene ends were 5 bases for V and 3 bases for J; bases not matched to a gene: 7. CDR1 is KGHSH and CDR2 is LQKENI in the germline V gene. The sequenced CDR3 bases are TGTGCCAGCTCAACCGGACTAGAAGGCTACGAG. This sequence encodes CASSTGLEGYE. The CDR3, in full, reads CASSTGLEGYEQYF.

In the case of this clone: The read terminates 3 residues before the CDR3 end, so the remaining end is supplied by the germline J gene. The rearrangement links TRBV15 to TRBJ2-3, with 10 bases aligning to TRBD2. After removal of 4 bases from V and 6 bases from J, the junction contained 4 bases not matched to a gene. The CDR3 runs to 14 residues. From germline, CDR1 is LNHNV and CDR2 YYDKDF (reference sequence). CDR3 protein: CATSTRTSGDTQYF. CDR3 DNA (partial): TGTGCCACCAGCACCCGGACTAGCGGCGATACG.

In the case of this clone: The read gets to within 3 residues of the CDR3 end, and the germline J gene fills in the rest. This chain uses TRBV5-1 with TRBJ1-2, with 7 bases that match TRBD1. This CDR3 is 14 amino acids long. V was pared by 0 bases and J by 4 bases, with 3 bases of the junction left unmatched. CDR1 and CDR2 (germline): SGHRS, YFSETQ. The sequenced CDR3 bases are TGCGCCAGCAGCTTGGGACAGGGCCCCTATGGC. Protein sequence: CASSLGQGPYG. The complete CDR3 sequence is CASSLGQGPYGYTF.

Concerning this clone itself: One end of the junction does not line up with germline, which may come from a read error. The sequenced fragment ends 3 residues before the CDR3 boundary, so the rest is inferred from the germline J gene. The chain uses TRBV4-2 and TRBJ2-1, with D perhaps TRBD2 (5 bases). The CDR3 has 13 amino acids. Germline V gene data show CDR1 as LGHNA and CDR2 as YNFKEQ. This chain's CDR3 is CASSQDYYNEQFF. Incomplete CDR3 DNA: TGCGCCAGCAGCCAAGACTATTACAATGAG.

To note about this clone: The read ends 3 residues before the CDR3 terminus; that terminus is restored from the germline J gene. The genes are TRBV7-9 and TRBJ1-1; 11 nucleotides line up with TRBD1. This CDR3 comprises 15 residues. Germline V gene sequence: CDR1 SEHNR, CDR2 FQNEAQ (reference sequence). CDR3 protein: CASSLIRTGGSEAFF. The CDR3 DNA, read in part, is TGTGCCAGCAGCTTAATCCGGACAGGGGGCAGCGAG. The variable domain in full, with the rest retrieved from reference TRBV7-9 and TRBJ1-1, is DTGVSQNPRHKITKRGQNVTFRCDPISEHNRLYWYRQTLGQGPEFLTYFQNEAQLEKSRLLSDRFSAERPKGSFSTLEIQRTEQGDSAMYLCASSLIRTGGSEAFFGQGTRLTVV.

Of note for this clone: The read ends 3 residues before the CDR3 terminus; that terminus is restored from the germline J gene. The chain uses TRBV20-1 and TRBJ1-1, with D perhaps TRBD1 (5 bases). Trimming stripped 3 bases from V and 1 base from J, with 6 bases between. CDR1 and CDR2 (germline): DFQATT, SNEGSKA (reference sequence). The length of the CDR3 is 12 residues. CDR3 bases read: TGCAGTGCTAGCGGGGGGAACACTGAA. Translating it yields CSASGGNTE. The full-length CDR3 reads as CSASGGNTEAFF.

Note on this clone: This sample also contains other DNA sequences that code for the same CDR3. The DNA read from the CDR3 is TGTGCCAGCAGCTTCGGTCAGGGATCTGGAAACACC. It translates to CASSFGQGSGNT. The full CDR3 reads CASSFGQGSGNTIYF. The rearrangement uses TRBV5-8 and TRBJ1-3, with D maybe TRBD1 (5 bases). The sequence runs out 3 residues before the end of the CDR3; the remainder is reconstructed from the germline J gene. The CDR3 consists of 15 residues. CDR1 is SGHTS, CDR2 YDEGEE, per germline. The V end lost 2 bases, the J end lost 1 base, and 10 bases lay between the germline ends. The whole variable domain, remainder taken from reference TRBV5-8 and TRBJ1-3, is EAGVTQSPTHLIKTRGQQATLRCSPISGHTSVYWYQQALGLGLQFLLWYDEGEERNRGNFPPRFSGRQFPNYSSELNVNALELEDSALYLCASSFGQGSGNTIYFGEGSWLTVV.

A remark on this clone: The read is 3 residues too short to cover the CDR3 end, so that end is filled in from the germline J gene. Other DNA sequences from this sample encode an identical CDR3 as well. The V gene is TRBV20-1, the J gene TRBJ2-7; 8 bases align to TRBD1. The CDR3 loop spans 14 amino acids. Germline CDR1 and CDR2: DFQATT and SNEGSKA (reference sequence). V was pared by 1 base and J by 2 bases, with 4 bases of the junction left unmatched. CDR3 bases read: TGCAGTGCTAGAGCAGGGACAGGAACCTACGAG. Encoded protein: CSARAGTGTYE. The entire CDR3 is CSARAGTGTYEQYF.

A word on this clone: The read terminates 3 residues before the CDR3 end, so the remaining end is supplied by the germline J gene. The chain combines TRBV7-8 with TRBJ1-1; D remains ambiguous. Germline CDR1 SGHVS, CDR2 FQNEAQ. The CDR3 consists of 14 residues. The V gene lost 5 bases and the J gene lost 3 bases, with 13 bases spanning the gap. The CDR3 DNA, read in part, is TGTGCCAGCAGCCATACCAACTTATACACTGAA. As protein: CASSHTNLYTE. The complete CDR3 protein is CASSHTNLYTEAFF.

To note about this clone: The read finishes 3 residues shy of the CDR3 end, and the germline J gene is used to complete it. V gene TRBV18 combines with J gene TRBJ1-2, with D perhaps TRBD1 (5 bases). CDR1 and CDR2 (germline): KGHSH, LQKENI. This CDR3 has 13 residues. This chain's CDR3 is CASSPTWGYDYTF. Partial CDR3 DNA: TGTGCCAGCTCACCGACGTGGGGCTACGAC.

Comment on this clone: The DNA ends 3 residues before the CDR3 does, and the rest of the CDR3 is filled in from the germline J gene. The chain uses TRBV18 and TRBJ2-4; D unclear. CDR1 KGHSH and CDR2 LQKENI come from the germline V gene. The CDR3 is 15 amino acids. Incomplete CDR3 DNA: TGTGCCAGCTCACCGAATGACGTCGGCGGCTATGGT. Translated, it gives CASSPNDVGGYG. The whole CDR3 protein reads CASSPNDVGGYGQYF.

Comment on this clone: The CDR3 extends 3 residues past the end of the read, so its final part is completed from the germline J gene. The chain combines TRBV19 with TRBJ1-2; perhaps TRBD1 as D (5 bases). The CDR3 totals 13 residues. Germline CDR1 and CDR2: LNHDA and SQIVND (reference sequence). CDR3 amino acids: CASSNQGREDYTF. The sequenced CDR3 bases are TGTGCCAGTAGTAATCAGGGAAGAGAAGAC.

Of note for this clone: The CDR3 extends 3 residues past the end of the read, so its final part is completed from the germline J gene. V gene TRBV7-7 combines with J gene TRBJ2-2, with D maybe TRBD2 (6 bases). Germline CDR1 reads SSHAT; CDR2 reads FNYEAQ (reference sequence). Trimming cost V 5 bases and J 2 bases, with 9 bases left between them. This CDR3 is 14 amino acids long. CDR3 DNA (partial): TGTGCCAGCAGCCCGGGGACTAACACCGGGGAG. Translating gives CASSPGTNTGE. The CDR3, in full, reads CASSPGTNTGELFF.

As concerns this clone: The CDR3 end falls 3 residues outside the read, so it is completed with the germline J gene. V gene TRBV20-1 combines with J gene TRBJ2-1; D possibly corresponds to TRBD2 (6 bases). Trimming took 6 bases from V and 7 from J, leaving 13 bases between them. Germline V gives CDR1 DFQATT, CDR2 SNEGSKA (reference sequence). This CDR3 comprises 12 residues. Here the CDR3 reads CSAPRGANEQFF. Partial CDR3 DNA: TGCAGTGCCCCCCGCGGGGCGAATGAG.